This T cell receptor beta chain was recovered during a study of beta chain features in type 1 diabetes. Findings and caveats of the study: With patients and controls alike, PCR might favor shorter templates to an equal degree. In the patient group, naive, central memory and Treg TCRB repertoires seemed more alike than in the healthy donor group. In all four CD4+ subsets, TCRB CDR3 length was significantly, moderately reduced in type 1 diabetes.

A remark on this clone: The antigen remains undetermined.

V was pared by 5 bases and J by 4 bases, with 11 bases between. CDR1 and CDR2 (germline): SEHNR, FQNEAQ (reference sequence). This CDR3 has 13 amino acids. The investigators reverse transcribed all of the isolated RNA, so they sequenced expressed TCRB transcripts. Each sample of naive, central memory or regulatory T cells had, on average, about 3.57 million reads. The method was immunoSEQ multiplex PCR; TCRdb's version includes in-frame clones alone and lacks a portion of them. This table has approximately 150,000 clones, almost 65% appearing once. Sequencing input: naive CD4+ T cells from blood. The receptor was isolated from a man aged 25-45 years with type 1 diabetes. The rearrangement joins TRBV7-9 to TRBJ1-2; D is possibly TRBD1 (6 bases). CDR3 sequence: CASSQDSLYGYTF. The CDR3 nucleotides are TGTGCCAGCAGCCAGGACAGCCTCTATGGCTACACCTTC.